Listed below are T cell receptor beta chains from one sample, sequenced in a study of Graves' ophthalmopathy and Graves' hyperthyroidism. TCRdb redid the calling of the multiplex PCR reads with MiXCR, one entry per CDR3 protein. This table holds almost 750,000 distinct CDR3 sequences, 40% found once. Sequenced material: peripheral blood. The source of these receptors is an adult man with Graves' ophthalmopathy. Each CDR3 is given with its conserved first and last residue.

TRBJ2-6 | TRBV19 | CASSPHSGANVLTF
TRBJ2-7 | TRBV2 | CASSYSSYRTSGRQYF
TRBJ1-4 | TRBV20-1 | CSASRRGNEKLFF
TRBJ1-5 | TRBV10-3 | CATGQGDQPQHF
TRBJ1-3 | TRBV7-2 | CASSKNSPSGNTIYF
TRBJ1-1 | TRBV9 | CASSQVQGNAEAFF
TRBJ1-1 | TRBV7-9 | CASSEYTGGRAFF
TRBJ2-5 | TRBV7-8 | CASSTRTGGQETQYF
TRBJ1-2 | TRBV5-1 | CASSFPDGLRYTF
TRBJ1-1 | TRBV9 | CASSVGASTEAFF
TRBJ1-5 | TRBV10-2 | CASSESGISNQPQHF
TRBJ1-6 | TRBV28 | CASSSPGSPLHF
TRBJ2-7 | TRBV20-1 | CSAIPTGGVLHEQYF
TRBJ2-7 | TRBV20-1 | CSAFNRDRNSYEQYF
TRBJ1-5 | TRBV15 | CATSEGTSNQPQHF
TRBJ1-4 | TRBV2 | CASSTRGPESEKLFF
TRBJ2-7 | TRBV6-6 | CASSYNRRSSYEQYF
TRBJ2-6 | TRBV25-1 | CAGSEFGSGANVLTF
TRBJ2-6 | TRBV25-1 | CASSLKYSGANVLTF
TRBJ2-7 | TRBV2 | CASSLRLAGALSYEQYF
TRBJ1-6 | TRBV7-6 | CASSLYNSPLHF
TRBJ2-7 | TRBV7-9 | CASSLGGGSSYEQYF
TRBJ2-7 | TRBV11-2 | CASSLDQASGKSSYEQYF
TRBJ1-5 | TRBV19 | CASSSGQSNQPQHF
TRBJ1-1 | TRBV10-3 | CASSLISLNTEAFF
TRBJ2-5 | TRBV7-8 | CASSLEIGGETQYF
TRBJ2-5 | TRBV7-9 | CASSRQPQETQYF